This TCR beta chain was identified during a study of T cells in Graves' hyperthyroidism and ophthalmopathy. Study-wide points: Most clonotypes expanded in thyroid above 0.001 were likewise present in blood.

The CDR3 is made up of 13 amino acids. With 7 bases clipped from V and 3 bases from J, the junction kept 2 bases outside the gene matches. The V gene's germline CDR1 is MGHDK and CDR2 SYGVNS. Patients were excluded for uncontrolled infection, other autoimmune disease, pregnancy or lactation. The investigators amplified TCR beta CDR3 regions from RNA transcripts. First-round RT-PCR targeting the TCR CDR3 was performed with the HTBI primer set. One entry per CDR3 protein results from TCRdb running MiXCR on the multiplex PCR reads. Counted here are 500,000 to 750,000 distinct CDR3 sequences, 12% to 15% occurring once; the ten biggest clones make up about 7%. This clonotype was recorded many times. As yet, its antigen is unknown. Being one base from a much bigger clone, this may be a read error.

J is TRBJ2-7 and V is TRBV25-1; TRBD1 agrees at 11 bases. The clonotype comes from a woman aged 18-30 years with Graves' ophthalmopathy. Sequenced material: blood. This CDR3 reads CASTGTGGYEQYF. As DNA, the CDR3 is TGTGCCAGCACCGGGACAGGGGGCTACGAGCAGTACTTC.